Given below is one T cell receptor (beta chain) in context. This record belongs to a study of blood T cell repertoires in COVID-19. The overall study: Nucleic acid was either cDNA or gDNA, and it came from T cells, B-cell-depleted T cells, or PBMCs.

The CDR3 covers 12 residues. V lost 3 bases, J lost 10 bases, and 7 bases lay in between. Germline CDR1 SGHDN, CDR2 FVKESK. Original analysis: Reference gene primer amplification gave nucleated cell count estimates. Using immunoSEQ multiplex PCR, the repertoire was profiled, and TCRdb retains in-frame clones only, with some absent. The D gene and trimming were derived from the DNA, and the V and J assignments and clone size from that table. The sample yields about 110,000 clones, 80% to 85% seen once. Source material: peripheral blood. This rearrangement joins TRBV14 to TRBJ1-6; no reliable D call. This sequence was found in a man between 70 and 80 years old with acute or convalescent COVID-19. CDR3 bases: TGTGCCAGCAGCCATTCGAGCTCACCCCTCCACTTT. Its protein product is CASSHSSSPLHF.